This entry features one T cell receptor (beta chain) sequence. Its antigen is currently unknown. In the same sample, other DNA sequences code for this CDR3. Though nominally healthy at sampling, donors likely had unrecorded immune exposures. PCR was performed using 60 Vbeta and 13 Jbeta primers. TCRdb's copy holds only in-frame clones and misses some; the assay was immunoSEQ multiplex PCR. The top ten hold approximately 2.4% of the sample, which has around 110,000 clones, 60% to 80% seen once. The data belong to a study of cytomegalovirus exposure and HLA in healthy donors. Germline values: CDR1 MNHEY, CDR2 SMNVEV (reference sequence). V was pared by 3 bases and J by 1 base, with 7 bases between. This CDR3 region has 13 residues. Notes on the study in general: Equally common other TCR beta chains were less clonally expanded than HLA-associated ones, a later analysis found. According to a later analysis, donors in an Asian-associated ancestry cluster reportedly had fewer N-insertions than the 666-donor mean. An analysis that came later showed most CMV-associated TCR beta chains appearing HLA-restricted.

The specimen was PBMCs. The chain couples TRBV27 to TRBJ2-7; weak D call: TRBD2 (5 bases). The clonotype originates from a man aged 18 to 35 in good health and CMV-seronegative. The CDR3 DNA reads as TGTGCCAGCAGTTTGGGCGGGTCCTACGAGCAGTACTTC. Encoded protein: CASSLGGSYEQYF.